These 7 T cell receptor beta chains were sequenced from one sample in a study of blood T cell dynamics during melanoma immunotherapy. TCRdb's table, derived via immunoSEQ multiplex PCR, lists solely in-frame clones and lacks some. The sample holds 20,000 to 30,000 clones, approximately 90% seen once. Time point of the sample: pre-treatment baseline. The material sequenced was blood, taken from a patient treated with checkpoint blockade. The origin of the receptors is a human donor with melanoma.

This sequence joins TRBV14 and TRBJ1-1; the D is unclear. The CDR3 has 13 residues. Trimming cost V 0 bases and J 11 bases, with 13 bases left between them. CDR1 and CDR2 (germline): SGHDN, FVKESK. In nucleotides, the CDR3 is TGTGCCAGCAGCCAAGATTACCGCTCGGGGGCTTTCTTT. Translated, it gives CASSQDYRSGAFF. The complete variable domain, with remaining parts taken from reference TRBV14 and TRBJ1-1, reads EAGVTQFPSHSVIEKGQTVTLRCDPISGHDNLYWYRRVMGKEIKFLLHFVKESKQDESGMPNNRFLAERTGGTYSTLKVQPAELEDSGVYFCASSQDYRSGAFFGQGTRLTVV.

V and J are TRBV25-1 and TRBJ1-4; D perhaps matches TRBD1 (6 bases). The V and J ends lost 5 bases and 1 base respectively, with 11 bases between them. This CDR3 has 15 amino acids. CDR1 and CDR2 from the germline V gene are MGHDK and SYGVNS. The CDR3 region is CASSPRTETNEKLFF. The CDR3 region has the DNA TGTGCCAGCAGTCCCAGGACAGAAACTAATGAAAAACTGTTTTTT.

The genes are TRBV9 and TRBJ1-4; no definite D call. With 2 bases removed from V and 4 bases from J, the gap between germline ends came to 6 bases. The CDR3 runs to 13 residues. Germline CDR1 reads SGDLS; CDR2 reads YYNGEE. CDR3: CASSVWDNEKLFF. Written as DNA, the CDR3 is TGTGCCAGCAGCGTGTGGGATAATGAAAAACTGTTTTTT.

The chain carries TRBV27 and TRBJ2-7; 11 positions agree with TRBD2. CDR3 length equals 15 residues. V lost 7 bases to trimming and J lost 4 bases; unmatched junction nucleotides: 9. The V gene's germline CDR1 is MNHEY and CDR2 SMNVEV (reference sequence). CDR3 protein: CASTSLGTSGYEQYF. As DNA, the CDR3 is TGTGCCAGCACCTCCCTCGGGACTAGCGGTTACGAGCAGTACTTC.

This clone was detected only once. The chain carries TRBV9 and TRBJ2-1, with a weak D call TRBD2 (5 bases). The CDR3 length is 15 residues. Germline lookup yields CDR1 SGDLS and CDR2 YYNGEE. V was shortened by 0 bases and J by 2 bases, with 9 bases between the two germline ends. The CDR3 DNA reads as TGTGCCAGCAGCGTAGACGGGATTACCTACAATGAGCAGTTCTTC. Protein sequence: CASSVDGITYNEQFF.

This clone was counted only a few times. This chain connects TRBV2 to TRBJ1-1; TRBD1 might be the D (5 bases). The CDR3 extends over 13 amino acids. From germline, CDR1 is SNHLY and CDR2 FYNNEI. Trimming pared 8 bases from V and 1 base from J, leaving 11 bases between. The CDR3 reads CASGGGPNTEAFF. In DNA form, the CDR3 reads TGTGCCAGCGGGGGGGGACCGAACACTGAAGCTTTCTTT. Filled out from reference TRBV2 and TRBJ1-1, the complete variable domain reads EPEVTQTPSHQVTQMGQEVILRCVPISNHLYFYWYRQILGQKVEFLVSFYNNEISEKSEIFDDQFSVERPDGSNFTLKIRSTKLEDSAMYFCASGGGPNTEAFFGQGTRLTVV.

This rearrangement joins TRBV15 to TRBJ1-5; a weak D match, TRBD1 (5 bases). The CDR3 runs to 16 residues. V was trimmed by 3 bases and J by 9 bases, leaving 21 bases between them. In germline, CDR1 is LNHNV, CDR2 YYDKDF (reference sequence). CDR3 loop: CATSRTDWGTERPQHF. DNA of the CDR3: TGTGCCACCAGCAGGACTGACTGGGGGACCGAGAGGCCCCAGCATTTT.